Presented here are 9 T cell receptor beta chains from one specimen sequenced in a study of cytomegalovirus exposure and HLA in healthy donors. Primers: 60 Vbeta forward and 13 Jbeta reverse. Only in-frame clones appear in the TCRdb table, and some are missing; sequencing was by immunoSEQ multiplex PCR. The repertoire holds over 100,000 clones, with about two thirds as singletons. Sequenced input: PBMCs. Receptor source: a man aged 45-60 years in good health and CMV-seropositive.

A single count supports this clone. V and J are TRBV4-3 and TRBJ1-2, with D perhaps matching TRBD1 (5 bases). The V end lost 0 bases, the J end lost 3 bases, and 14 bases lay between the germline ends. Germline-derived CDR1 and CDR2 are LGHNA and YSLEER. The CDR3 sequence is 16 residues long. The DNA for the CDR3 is TGCGCCAGCAGCCAAGAGGCCAACAGGTGGGACTATGGCTACACCTTC. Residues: CASSQEANRWDYGYTF.

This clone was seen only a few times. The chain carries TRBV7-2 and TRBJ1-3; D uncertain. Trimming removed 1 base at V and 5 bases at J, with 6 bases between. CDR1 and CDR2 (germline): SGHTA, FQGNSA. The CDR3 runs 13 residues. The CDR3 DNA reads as TGTGCCAGCAGCTTAGAGCTGAGAAACACCATATATTTT. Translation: CASSLELRNTIYF.

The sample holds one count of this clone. This CDR3 is CASGLLASGTDTQYF. The CDR3 nucleotides read TGTGCTAGTGGTTTGTTGGCTAGCGGCACAGATACGCAGTATTTT. V and J are TRBV12-5 and TRBJ2-3, with a tentative D call TRBD2 (6 bases). Trimming removed 2 bases from V and 1 base from J, with 10 bases in between. The germline V gene encodes CDR1 LGHNT and CDR2 FRNRAP. The CDR3 loop spans 15 amino acids.

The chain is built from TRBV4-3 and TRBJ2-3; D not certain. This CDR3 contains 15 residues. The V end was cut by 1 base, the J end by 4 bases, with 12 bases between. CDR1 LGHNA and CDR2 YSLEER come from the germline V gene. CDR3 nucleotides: TGCGCCAGCAGCCAAGGGCCCAGTGGCTCAGATACGCAGTATTTT. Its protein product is CASSQGPSGSDTQYF.

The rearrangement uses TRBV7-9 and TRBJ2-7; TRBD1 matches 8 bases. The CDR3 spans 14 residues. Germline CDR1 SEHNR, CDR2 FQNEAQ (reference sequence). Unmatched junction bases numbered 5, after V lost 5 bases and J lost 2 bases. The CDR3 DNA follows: TGTGCCAGCAGCGCGGACAGGGAACCCTACGAGCAGTACTTC. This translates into CASSADREPYEQYF.

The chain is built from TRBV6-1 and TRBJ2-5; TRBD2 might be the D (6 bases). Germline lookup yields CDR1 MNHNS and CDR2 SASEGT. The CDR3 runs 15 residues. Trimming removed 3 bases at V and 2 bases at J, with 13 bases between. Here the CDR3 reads CASSEISGKQETQYF. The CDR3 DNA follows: TGTGCCAGCAGTGAGATTAGCGGAAAACAAGAGACCCAGTACTTC.

The CDR3 DNA reads TGTGCCACCAGCAGAGATTTCGCGGAGACCCAGTACTTC. Translation gives CATSRDFAETQYF. The chain employs TRBV15 and TRBJ2-5; D call uncertain. The V end lost 0 bases, the J end lost 5 bases, and 7 bases lay between the germline ends. The CDR3 is 13 residues long. Germline V gives CDR1 LNHNV, CDR2 YYDKDF (reference sequence).

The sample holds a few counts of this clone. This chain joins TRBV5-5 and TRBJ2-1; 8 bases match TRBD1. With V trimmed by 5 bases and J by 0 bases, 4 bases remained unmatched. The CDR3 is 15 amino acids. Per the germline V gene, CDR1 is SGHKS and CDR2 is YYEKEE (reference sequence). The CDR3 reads CASRTDRGSYNEQFF. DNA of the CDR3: TGTGCCAGCAGGACCGACAGGGGCTCCTACAATGAGCAGTTCTTC.

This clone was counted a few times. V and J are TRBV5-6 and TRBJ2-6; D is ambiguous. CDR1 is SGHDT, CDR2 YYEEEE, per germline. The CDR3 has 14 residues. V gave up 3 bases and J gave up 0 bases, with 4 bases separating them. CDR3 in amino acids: CASSWPSGANVLTF. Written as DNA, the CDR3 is TGTGCCAGCAGCTGGCCCTCTGGGGCCAACGTCCTGACTTTC.